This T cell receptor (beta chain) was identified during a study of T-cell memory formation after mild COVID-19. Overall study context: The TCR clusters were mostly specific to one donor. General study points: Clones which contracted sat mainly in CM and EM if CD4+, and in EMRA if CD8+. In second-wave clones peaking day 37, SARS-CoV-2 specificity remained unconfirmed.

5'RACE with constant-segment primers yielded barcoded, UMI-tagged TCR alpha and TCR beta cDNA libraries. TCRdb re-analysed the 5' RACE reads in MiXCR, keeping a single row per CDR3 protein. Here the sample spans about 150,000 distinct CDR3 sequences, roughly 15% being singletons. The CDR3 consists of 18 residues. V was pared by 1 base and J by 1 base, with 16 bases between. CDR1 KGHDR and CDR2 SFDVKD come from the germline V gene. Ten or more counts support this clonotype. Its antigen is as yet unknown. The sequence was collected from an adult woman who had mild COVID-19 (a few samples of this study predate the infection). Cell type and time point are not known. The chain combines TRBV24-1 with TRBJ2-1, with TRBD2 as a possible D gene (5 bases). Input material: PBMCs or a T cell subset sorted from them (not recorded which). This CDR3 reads CATSDFSAGVRSYNEQFF. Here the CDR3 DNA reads TGTGCCACCAGTGATTTCTCCGCCGGGGTGCGGTCCTACAATGAGCAGTTCTTC.